This entry lists 22 T cell receptor beta chains sequenced from one sample in a study of cytomegalovirus exposure and HLA in healthy donors (dated by TCRdb to the late 2010s). The library was obtained by the immunoSEQ multiplex PCR assay. A mixture of 60 forward primers for TCR Vbeta segments and 13 reverse primers for TCR Jbeta segments was used in the multiplex PCR. TCRdb retrieved this table from immuneACCESS and kept in-frame rearrangements only. Not all clones are present; in checked studies, unresolved V genes account for under half, and no reason is known for the remainder. For this sample the table gives approximately 200,000 clones, of which 65% to 75% were detected only once. Of the sample, under 5% falls within the top ten clones. The sequencing input was PBMCs. The receptors originated from a man under 40 in good health and CMV-seropositive.

This clone was recorded a few times. The DNA of the CDR3 is TGTGCCAGCAGCTTATATAGCGGGCGGCAGTTCTTC. Protein: CASSLYSGRQFF. The rearrangement links TRBV7-2 to TRBJ2-1, with 7 bases fitting TRBD2. V was clipped by 2 bases and J by 12 bases; unmatched bases: 4. The CDR3 covers 12 residues. Germline lookup yields CDR1 SGHTA and CDR2 FQGNSA.

Concerning this clone: At the DNA level, this CDR3 is encoded by other sequences in the same sample as well. In DNA, the CDR3 is TGTGCCAGCAGGGCCCCCCCCTTAGCGGGATACTACGAGCAGTACTTC. This sequence encodes CASRAPPLAGYYEQYF. This chain joins TRBV7-3 and TRBJ2-7; 8 bases are a match to TRBD2. Germline lookup yields CDR1 SGHTA and CDR2 FQGTGA. The CDR3 covers 16 residues. Trimming took 6 bases from V and 3 from J; bases not matched to a gene: 13.

J is TRBJ1-1 and V is TRBV5-1; weak D call: TRBD1 (6 bases). Trimming removed 0 bases at V and 1 base at J, with 10 bases between. The CDR3 has 15 residues. Germline V gene sequence: CDR1 SGHRS, CDR2 YFSETQ. As DNA, the CDR3 is TGCGCCAGCAGCTTGGGCACGACAGGGAACACTGAAGCTTTCTTT. Its protein is CASSLGTTGNTEAFF.

This rearrangement joins TRBV5-1 to TRBJ1-6; D is unresolved. V gave up 0 bases and J gave up 6 bases, with 4 bases separating them. The CDR3 extends over 13 amino acids. Per the germline V gene, CDR1 is SGHRS and CDR2 is YFSETQ. The DNA of the CDR3 is TGCGCCAGCAGCTTGGGCGGTAATTCACCCCTCCACTTT. Its translation is CASSLGGNSPLHF. Looking up the rest from reference TRBV5-1 and TRBJ1-6 gives the full variable domain: KAGVTQTPRYLIKTRGQQVTLSCSPISGHRSVSWYQQTPGQGLQFLFEYFSETQRNKGNFPGRFSGRQFSNSRSEMNVSTLELGDSALYLCASSLGGNSPLHFGNGTRLTVT.

The CDR3 spells CASSQSLLAGLGKQETQYF. The CDR3 DNA sequence: TGCGCCAGCAGCCAGAGTCTACTAGCGGGGTTGGGGAAACAAGAGACCCAGTACTTC. V and J are TRBV5-1 and TRBJ2-5; TRBD2 aligns across 10 bases. The germline V gene encodes CDR1 SGHRS and CDR2 YFSETQ. The CDR3 consists of 19 residues. The V and J ends lost 4 bases and 2 bases, in that order; junction bases with no gene match: 17.

The CDR3 sequence: CASSLGLANNEQFF. The CDR3, as DNA: TGCGCCAGCAGCTTGGGACTAGCGAACAATGAGCAGTTCTTC. The chain recombines TRBV5-1 with TRBJ2-1, with 8 bases identical to TRBD2. The germline CDR1 and CDR2 sequences are SGHRS and YFSETQ. The CDR3 contains 14 residues. Losses at the gene ends were 0 bases for V and 5 bases for J; bases not matched to a gene: 1.

This clone showed up just a few times. Other nucleotide sequences in the sample specify the same CDR3. The CDR3 DNA follows: TGCAGCGTTGATTTAGGGCAGGGAGGAACTGAAGCTTTCTTT. As protein: CSVDLGQGGTEAFF. The chain uses TRBV29-1 and TRBJ1-1; D might be TRBD1 (5 bases). This CDR3 contains 14 residues. CDR1 is SQVTM, CDR2 ANQGSEA, per germline. Trimming took off 3 bases at V and 5 bases at J, with 16 bases between the two ends.

This clone was detected only once. This rearrangement joins TRBV10-3 to TRBJ1-6; D possibly corresponds to TRBD1 (6 bases). The CDR3 contains 17 residues. V was cut by 2 bases and J by 1 base, with 12 bases left in between. CDR1 is ENHRY, CDR2 SYGVKD, per germline. The CDR3 here is CAISEAGVDSYNSPLHF. CDR3 nucleotide sequence: TGTGCCATCAGTGAGGCAGGGGTTGATTCCTATAATTCACCCCTCCACTTT.

The chain couples TRBV27 to TRBJ1-5; perhaps TRBD1 as D (6 bases). The germline V gene has CDR1 MNHEY and CDR2 SMNVEV (reference sequence). The V end lost 3 bases, the J end lost 3 bases, and 9 bases lay between the germline ends. This CDR3 has 14 amino acids. CDR3: CASSFGGANQPQHF. CDR3 in DNA: TGTGCCAGCAGTTTTGGGGGGGCCAATCAGCCCCAGCATTTT.

This sequence joins TRBV9 and TRBJ2-2, with 12 bases that match TRBD2. This CDR3 is 16 amino acids long. The V segment lost 2 bases and the J segment 4 bases; nucleotides outside the gene matches: 3. Germline CDR1 reads SGDLS; CDR2 reads YYNGEE. CDR3 in DNA: TGTGCCAGCAGCGTCGGGACTAGCGGGCCCACCGGGGAGCTGTTTTTT. Its translation is CASSVGTSGPTGELFF.

The CDR3 bases are TGTGCCAGCAGCTCCCTACAGGGCGACGGCTACACCTTC. Translated, it gives CASSSLQGDGYTF. The rearrangement uses TRBV7-3 and TRBJ1-2, with a possible D match to TRBD1 (6 bases). This CDR3 has 13 residues. Germline lookup yields CDR1 SGHTA and CDR2 FQGTGA. V gave up 4 bases and J gave up 8 bases, with 14 bases separating them.

About this clone: The final CDR3 position lacks the conserved phenylalanine or tryptophan, pointing to a likely read error. V usage is TRBV6-6 and J usage is TRBJ1-2; a weak D match, TRBD1 (6 bases). The V gene lost 2 bases and the J gene lost 8 bases, with 12 bases spanning the gap. This CDR3 contains 13 residues. Germline assignment: CDR1 MNHNY and CDR2 SVGAGI (reference sequence). The CDR3 DNA sequence: TGTGCCAGCAGTTACAATGGGGGCGCGGGCTACACCCTC. It yields the protein CASSYNGGAGYTL.

The chain recombines TRBV30 with TRBJ2-1; 9 nucleotides align to TRBD1. The germline gives CDR1 GTSNPN, CDR2 SVGIG (reference sequence). Germline trimming cut 1 base from V and 12 bases from J; bases unmatched to any gene: 1. The CDR3 loop spans 11 amino acids. CDR3 amino acids: CAWSGDRVQFF. CDR3 coding DNA: TGTGCCTGGAGTGGGGACAGGGTGCAGTTCTTC.

This clone has just one count. This chain connects TRBV5-6 to TRBJ2-7; 9 bases fit TRBD2. Germline CDR1 and CDR2: SGHDT and YYEEEE. The junction had 12 bases not matched to a gene; V was cut back by 4 bases and J by 4 bases. The CDR3 has 16 residues. In DNA, the CDR3 is TGTGCCAGCAGCCCCGCCCGAGGAGCGGGGGGATACGAGCAGTACTTC. Translation: CASSPARGAGGYEQYF. Combining the CDR3 with reference TRBV5-6 and TRBJ2-7 gives the whole variable domain DAGVTQSPTHLIKTRGQQVTLRCSPKSGHDTVSWYQQALGQGPQFIFQYYEEEERQRGNFPDRFSGHQFPNYSSELNVNALLLGDSALYLCASSPARGAGGYEQYFGPGTRLTVT.

The chain links TRBV7-9 to TRBJ1-2; D gene unclear. The germline CDR1 and CDR2 sequences are SEHNR and FQNEAQ (reference sequence). CDR3 length: 13 amino acids. Trimming left V 1 base short and J 4 bases short, with 7 bases between. CDR3 loop: CASSLGEIYGYTF. The CDR3 DNA is TGTGCCAGCAGCTTAGGGGAGATCTATGGCTACACCTTC.

The J gene is TRBJ2-2, the V gene TRBV9, with D possibly being TRBD1 (6 bases). CDR1 is SGDLS and CDR2 is YYNGEE in the germline V gene. The CDR3 is 16 amino acids. V was clipped by 1 base and J by 0 bases, with 10 bases between them. The CDR3 coding sequence is TGTGCCAGCAGCGTACTGGGGGCCTCGAACACCGGGGAGCTGTTTTTT. Translated: CASSVLGASNTGELFF.

This clone has just one count. CDR3: CASSPRGLAGNEQFF. The DNA of the CDR3 is TGTGCCAGCAGCCCCAGGGGACTAGCGGGCAATGAGCAGTTCTTC. V and J are TRBV4-2 and TRBJ2-1, with TRBD2 matching 12 bases. This CDR3 is 15 amino acids long. Germline assignment: CDR1 LGHNA and CDR2 YNFKEQ. V gave up 4 bases and J gave up 6 bases; unmatched junction bases: 4.

The rearrangement uses TRBV10-2 and TRBJ2-2; no reliable D call. V lost 2 bases and J 5 bases, leaving 15 bases between the germline ends. The germline V gene has CDR1 WSHSY and CDR2 SAAADI. The length of the CDR3 is 16 residues. The DNA for the CDR3 is TGCGCCAGCAGTGAGGTCCTCCTACTTCTTACCGGGGAGCTGTTTTTT. Its translation: CASSEVLLLLTGELFF.

The rearrangement uses TRBV7-9 and TRBJ1-2; 7 bases agree with TRBD1. Germline CDR1 reads SEHNR; CDR2 reads FQNEAQ (reference sequence). The CDR3 totals 15 residues. The ends lost 5 bases at V and 4 bases at J; junction bases unmatched: 10. The CDR3 region has the DNA TGTGCCAGCAGCCAAGACAGGGATAGGCGCTATGGCTACACCTTC. It specifies CASSQDRDRRYGYTF.

This chain connects TRBV27 to TRBJ1-2; D call uncertain. CDR3 length: 15 residues. Germline CDR1 and CDR2: MNHEY and SMNVEV (reference sequence). V lost 9 bases and J lost 0, with 17 bases in between. The DNA of the CDR3 is TGTGCCAGTAAAGCCAAGCAGACTGCTAACTATGGCTACACCTTC. The encoded protein is CASKAKQTANYGYTF.

About this clone itself: At one end, the junction sequence differs from germline, possibly due to a read error. The chain joins TRBV5-1 to TRBJ2-7, with D possibly matching TRBD2 (6 bases). The CDR3 runs to 16 residues. Germline V CDR1 and CDR2: SGHRS, YFSETQ. CDR3 sequence (DNA): TGCGCCAGCAGCTCCCCTCAAAGCGGGCGCAACTACAAGCAGTACTTC. As protein: CASSSPQSGRNYKQYF.

For this clone: This sample includes further DNA sequences coding for the same CDR3. The rearrangement joins TRBV30 to TRBJ1-5, with no clear D. Germline loops: CDR1 GTSNPN, CDR2 SVGIG (reference sequence). V was shortened by 0 bases and J by 1 base, with 4 bases between the two germline ends. The CDR3 covers 13 residues. The CDR3 loop reads CAWSVRSNQPQHF. The CDR3 DNA reads TGTGCCTGGAGTGTACGGAGCAATCAGCCCCAGCATTTT. Based on the CDR3 plus reference TRBV30 and TRBJ1-5, the full variable domain is SQTIHQWPATLVQPVGSPLSLECTVEGTSNPNLYWYRQAAGRGLQLLFYSVGIGQISSEVPQNLSASRPQDRQFILSSKKLLLSDSGFYLCAWSVRSNQPQHFGDGTRLSIL.